A single sample gave rise to the 3 T cell receptor beta chains below, sequenced in a study of blood T cell repertoires in COVID-19. Sequenced by immunoSEQ multiplex PCR; TCRdb stores in-frame clones only, minus some. This table has about 330,000 clones, approximately 89% appearing once. Specimen: PBMCs or T cells enriched from blood (not recorded which). These receptors all stem from a man aged 30 to 39 who had recovered from COVID-19.

The chain carries TRBV5-6 and TRBJ2-5; D not certain. The germline V and J ends were trimmed by 4 bases and 0 bases, with 7 bases remaining between them. The CDR3 extends over 13 amino acids. The germline CDR1 and CDR2 sequences are SGHDT and YYEEEE. The CDR3, as DNA: TGTGCCAGCAGCCCGGAGAACCAAGAGACCCAGTACTTC. This encodes CASSPENQETQYF.

The CDR3 here is CASSLGSGGPYEQYF. CDR3 nucleotides: TGCGCCAGCAGCTTGGGTAGCGGGGGGCCCTACGAGCAGTACTTC. The chain recombines TRBV5-1 with TRBJ2-7; TRBD2 matches at 10 bases. V dropped 0 bases and J dropped 2; count of bases not matched to a gene: 2. In germline, CDR1 is SGHRS, CDR2 YFSETQ. The CDR3 consists of 15 residues.

J is TRBJ2-7 and V is TRBV2, with 9 bases aligning to TRBD1. V lost 9 bases to trimming and J lost 5 bases; unmatched junction nucleotides: 11. The CDR3 extends over 14 amino acids. Germline CDR1 is SNHLY and CDR2 is FYNNEI. The CDR3 region is CARETTGGFDEQYF. As DNA, the CDR3 is TGTGCCAGGGAAACTACAGGGGGCTTCGACGAGCAGTACTTC.